This T cell receptor (beta chain) appears in the sequencing data of a study of identical twins. This clonotype has at least ten counts. Trimming pared 2 bases from V and 4 bases from J, leaving 17 bases between. The CDR3 totals 16 residues. TCRdb re-called the 5' RACE reads through MiXCR, storing one row per CDR3 protein. Of 260,000 or so distinct CDR3 sequences in the sample, 7.5% are singletons; the top ten hold about 5.6%. These data were likewise used in another study, on yellow fever vaccine responses in identical twins.

The TCR comes from a woman aged 18-35 years in good health. Material: CD8+ T cells sorted from blood. V is TRBV12-3 or TRBV12-4 and J is TRBJ2-5, with a possible D match to TRBD2 (6 bases). The CDR3 DNA reads as TGTGCCAGCAGTTTACTTGTAGCGGACCTCCGAGAGACCCAGTACTTC. Residues: CASSLLVADLRETQYF.